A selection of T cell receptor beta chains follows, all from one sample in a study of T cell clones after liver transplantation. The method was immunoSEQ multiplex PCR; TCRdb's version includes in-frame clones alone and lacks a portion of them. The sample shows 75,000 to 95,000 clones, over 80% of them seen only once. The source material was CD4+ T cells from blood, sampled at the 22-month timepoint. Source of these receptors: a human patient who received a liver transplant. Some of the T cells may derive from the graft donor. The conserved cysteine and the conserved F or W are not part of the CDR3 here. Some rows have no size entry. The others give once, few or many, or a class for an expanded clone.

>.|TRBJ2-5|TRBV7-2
ASRRAAQETQY
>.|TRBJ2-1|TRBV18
ASSPLGAGDEQF
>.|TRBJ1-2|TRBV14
ASSQEWGGNYGYT
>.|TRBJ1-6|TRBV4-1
ASSPQRKTGTVDSPLH
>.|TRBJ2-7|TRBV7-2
ASSLSVPRGGRDEQY
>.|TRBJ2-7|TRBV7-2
ASSFGTRTYEQY
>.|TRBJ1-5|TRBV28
ASSFGRGNQPQH
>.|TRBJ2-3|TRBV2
ASSETTQNTDTQY
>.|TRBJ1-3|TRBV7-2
ASSPPAGTGNTIY
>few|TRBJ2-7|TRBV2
ASSETSGSGEQY
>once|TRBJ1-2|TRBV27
ASSRKTGLGYT
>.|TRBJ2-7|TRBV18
ASSPAQGWGEQY
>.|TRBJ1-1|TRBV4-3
ASSLTSAGREAF
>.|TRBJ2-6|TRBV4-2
ASSHATPRESSGANVLT
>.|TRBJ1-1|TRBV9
ASSEGGQGEETEAF
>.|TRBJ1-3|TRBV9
ASSLVGEIERSPNTIY
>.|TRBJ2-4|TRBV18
ASSVWEISKNIQY
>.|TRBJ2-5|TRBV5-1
ASRQGQETQY
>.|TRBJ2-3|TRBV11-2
ASSRLAGAQDTQY
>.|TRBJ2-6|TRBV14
ASSQGETGANVLT
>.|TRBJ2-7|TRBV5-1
ASSLGQGAYEQY
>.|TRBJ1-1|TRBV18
ASSPGRNTEAF
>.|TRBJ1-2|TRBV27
ASSLDGYT
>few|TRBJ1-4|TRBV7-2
ASSRDGLLEKLF
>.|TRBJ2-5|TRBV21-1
APITEETQY
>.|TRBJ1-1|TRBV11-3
ASSLGVNTEAF
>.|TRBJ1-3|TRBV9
ASSLGQGFLNTIY
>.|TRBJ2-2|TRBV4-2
ASSPWTSGSSGELF
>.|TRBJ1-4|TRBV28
ASSGGETANEKLF
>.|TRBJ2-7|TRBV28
ASSFPTSANKEQY
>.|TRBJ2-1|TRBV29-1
SVRQNTYNEQF
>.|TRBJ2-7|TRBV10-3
AIKGHSLGRERDEQY
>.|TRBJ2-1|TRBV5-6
ASSLGGRSYNEQF
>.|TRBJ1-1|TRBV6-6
ASSYSRQSLEAF
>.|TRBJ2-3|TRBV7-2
ASSSPTATDTQY
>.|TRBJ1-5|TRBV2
ASRQGHGNQPQH
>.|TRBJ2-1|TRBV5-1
ASSFTGQGTGEQF
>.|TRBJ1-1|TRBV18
ASSSDRANTEAF
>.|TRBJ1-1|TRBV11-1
ASSPTGRNTEAF
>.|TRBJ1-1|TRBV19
ASSPDRAGEAF
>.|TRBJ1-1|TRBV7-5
VRSLVYTPNTEAF
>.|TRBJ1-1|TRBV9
ASSYTGASEAF
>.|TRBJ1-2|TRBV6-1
ASSGFTDRAGGYT
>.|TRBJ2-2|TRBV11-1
ASSPLLAASNTGELF